One and the same sample provided the 2 T cell receptor beta chains below, sequenced in a study of cytomegalovirus exposure and HLA in healthy donors. PCR amplification relied on 60 Vbeta primers (plus 13 Jbeta primers). Clones were read by immunoSEQ multiplex PCR, and TCRdb kept only the in-frame ones, dropping some. The sample has 150,000 to 200,000 clones; around 83% are singletons. The sample was PBMCs. The receptor set was obtained from a man in his forties or fifties in good health and CMV-seropositive.

The gene calls are TRBV9 and TRBJ1-1, with D possibly TRBD1 on 5 matching bases. Between the trimmed V and J ends, which lost 3 bases and 0 bases, there was a span of 12 bases. CDR3 length: 15 residues. Germline assignment: CDR1 SGDLS and CDR2 YYNGEE. This CDR3 reads CASSASAGMNTEAFF. The DNA of the CDR3 is TGTGCCAGCAGCGCGTCTGCAGGGATGAACACTGAAGCTTTCTTT.

The chain recombines TRBV28 with TRBJ2-6; D unclear. The CDR3 is 16 residues long. Trimming removed 3 bases at V and 4 bases at J, with 13 bases between. Germline V gene data show CDR1 as MDHEN and CDR2 as SYDVKM. The CDR3 region is CASSFRGPGGANVLTF. DNA of the CDR3: TGTGCCAGCAGTTTCCGAGGTCCTGGGGGGGCCAACGTCCTGACTTTC. Filled out from reference TRBV28 and TRBJ2-6, the complete variable domain reads DVKVTQSSRYLVKRTGEKVFLECVQDMDHENMFWYRQDPGLGLRLIYFSYDVKMKEKGDIPEGYSVSREKKERFSLILESASTNQTSMYLCASSFRGPGGANVLTFGAGSRLTVL.